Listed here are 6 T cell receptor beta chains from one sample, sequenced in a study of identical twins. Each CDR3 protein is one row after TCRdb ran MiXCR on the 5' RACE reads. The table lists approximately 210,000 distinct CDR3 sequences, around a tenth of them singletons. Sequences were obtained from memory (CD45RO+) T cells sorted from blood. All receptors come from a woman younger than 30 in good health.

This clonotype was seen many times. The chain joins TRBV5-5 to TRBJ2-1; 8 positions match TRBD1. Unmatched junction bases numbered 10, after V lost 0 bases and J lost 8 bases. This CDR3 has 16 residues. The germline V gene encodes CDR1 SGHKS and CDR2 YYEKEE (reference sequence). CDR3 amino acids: CASSLAGQGNYDEQFF. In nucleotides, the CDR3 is TGTGCCAGCAGCTTGGCCGGACAGGGCAATTACGATGAGCAGTTCTTC.

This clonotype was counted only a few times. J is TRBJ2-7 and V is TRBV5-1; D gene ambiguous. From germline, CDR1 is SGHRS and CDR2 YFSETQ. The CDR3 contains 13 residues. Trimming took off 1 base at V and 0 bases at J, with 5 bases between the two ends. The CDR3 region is CASSLTVSYEQYF. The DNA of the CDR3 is TGCGCCAGCAGCTTGACGGTCTCCTACGAGCAGTACTTC. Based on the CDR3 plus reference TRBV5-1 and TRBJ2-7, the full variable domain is KAGVTQTPRYLIKTRGQQVTLSCSPISGHRSVSWYQQTPGQGLQFLFEYFSETQRNKGNFPGRFSGRQFSNSRSEMNVSTLELGDSALYLCASSLTVSYEQYFGPGTRLTVT.

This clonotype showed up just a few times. The CDR3: CASSADVSWIRPYEQYF. CDR3 nucleotide sequence: TGTGCCAGCAGCGCCGATGTGAGCTGGATAAGGCCCTACGAGCAGTACTTC. The rearrangement uses TRBV21-1 and TRBJ2-7. TRBV21-1 is marked as a pseudogene. The CDR3 sequence is 17 residues long.

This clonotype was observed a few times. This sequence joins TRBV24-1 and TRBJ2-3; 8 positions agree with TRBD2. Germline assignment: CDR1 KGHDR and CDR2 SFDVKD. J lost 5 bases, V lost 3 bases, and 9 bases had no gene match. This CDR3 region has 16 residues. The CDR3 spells CATSDAAGGLQDTQYF. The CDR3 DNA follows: TGTGCCACCAGTGATGCCGCGGGAGGATTACAAGATACGCAGTATTTT.

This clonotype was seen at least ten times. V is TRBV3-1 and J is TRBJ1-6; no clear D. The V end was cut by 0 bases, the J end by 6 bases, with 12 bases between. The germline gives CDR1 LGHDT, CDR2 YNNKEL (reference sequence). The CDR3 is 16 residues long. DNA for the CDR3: TGTGCCAGCAGCCAAGATAAGGGAATCCTTAATTCACCCCTCCACTTT. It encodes CASSQDKGILNSPLHF.

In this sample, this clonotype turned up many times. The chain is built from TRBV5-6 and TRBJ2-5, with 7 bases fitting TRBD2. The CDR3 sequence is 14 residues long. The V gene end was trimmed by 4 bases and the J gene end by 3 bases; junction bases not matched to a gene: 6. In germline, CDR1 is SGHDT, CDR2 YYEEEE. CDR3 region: CASSRMAGEETQYF. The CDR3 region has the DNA TGTGCCAGCAGCCGGATGGCGGGAGAAGAGACCCAGTACTTC.